Listed below are T cell receptor beta chains from one sample, sequenced in a study of blood T cell repertoires in COVID-19. Clones were sequenced by immunoSEQ multiplex PCR, and TCRdb holds only the in-frame ones, with some missing. The sample shows 300,000 to 400,000 clones, 87% of them seen only once. Sample: peripheral blood. The receptors were gathered from a man younger than 45 with COVID-19, enrolled during active disease. The CDR3 runs from the conserved cysteine through the conserved F or W. The order of the fields is J gene, V gene, clone size, CDR3 length, D gene, CDR3 DNA, CDR3 protein. The D gene is left open where the match is weak. Expanded clones are given a class, and other clones once, few, many or no size at all.

J: TRBJ2-3; V: TRBV15; size: NA; length: 17; D: NA; DNA: TGTGCCACCAGCAGTTTCGAGGGCCAGGAGGGCACAGATACGCAGTATTTT; CDR3: CATSSFEGQEGTDTQYF
J: TRBJ2-4; V: TRBV19; size: NA; length: 19; D: TRBD1; DNA: TGTGCCAGTAGTAACCCCACGGGACAGGGGGCGGTTTTAGGGAACATTCAGTACTTC; CDR3: CASSNPTGQGAVLGNIQYF
J: TRBJ2-2; V: TRBV7-6; size: NA; length: 15; D: TRBD2; DNA: TGTGCCAGCAGCTTATTCGGGAGCGGGGCCGGGGAGCTGTTTTTT; CDR3: CASSLFGSGAGELFF
J: TRBJ2-7; V: TRBV5-6; size: few; length: 12; D: NA; DNA: TGTGCCAGCAGCACCTACAGTTACGAGCAGTACTTC; CDR3: CASSTYSYEQYF
J: TRBJ1-1; V: TRBV27; size: NA; length: 15; D: TRBD1; DNA: TGTGCCAGCAGTACCGACAGGGGGAGATACACTGAAGCTTTCTTT; CDR3: CASSTDRGRYTEAFF
J: TRBJ1-2; V: TRBV6-5; size: NA; length: 14; D: NA; DNA: TGTGCCAGCAGACCCCAGGGAGGAGGGTATGGCTACACCTTC; CDR3: CASRPQGGGYGYTF
J: TRBJ2-7; V: TRBV15; size: NA; length: 15; D: TRBD2; DNA: TGTGCCACCAGCAGAGAAGCGGGAGCGTTCTACGAGCAGTACTTC; CDR3: CATSREAGAFYEQYF
J: TRBJ1-4; V: TRBV21-1; size: NA; length: 14; D: NA; DNA: TGTGCCAGCAGCAAAGGGGGGCTTAATGAAAAACTGTTTTTT; CDR3: CASSKGGLNEKLFF
J: TRBJ1-1; V: TRBV9; size: NA; length: 16; D: TRBD1; DNA: TGTGCCAGCAGCGTGGGGACAGGGGCGACGTACACTGAAGCTTTCTTT; CDR3: CASSVGTGATYTEAFF
J: TRBJ2-1; V: TRBV19; size: NA; length: 17; D: TRBD2; DNA: TGTGCCAGTAGTACCAGGACTAGCGGGAGCTCCTACAATGAGCAGTTCTTC; CDR3: CASSTRTSGSSYNEQFF
J: TRBJ1-2; V: TRBV28; size: few; length: 10; D: NA; DNA: TGTGCCAGCAGTTTTGAGGGCTACACCTTC; CDR3: CASSFEGYTF
J: TRBJ2-5; V: TRBV5-1; size: NA; length: 11; D: NA; DNA: TGCGCCAGCAGTGGGGGGTGGACCCAGTACTTC; CDR3: CASSGGWTQYF
J: TRBJ2-7; V: TRBV7-2; size: NA; length: 14; D: NA; DNA: TGTGCCAGCAGCCCCGGGATGGCGTCCTACGAGCAGTACTTC; CDR3: CASSPGMASYEQYF
J: TRBJ2-7; V: TRBV30; size: NA; length: 15; D: NA; DNA: TGTGCCTGGAGTGTATCCCTAGGCCCTTACTACGAGCAGTACTTC; CDR3: CAWSVSLGPYYEQYF
J: TRBJ1-1; V: TRBV27; size: NA; length: 15; D: TRBD1; DNA: TGTGCCAGCAGTTCCTGGACAGGGGGCGAGGGTGAAGCTTTCTTT; CDR3: CASSSWTGGEGEAFF
J: TRBJ2-5; V: TRBV5-1; size: once; length: 17; D: TRBD2; DNA: TGCGCCAGCAGCTTTGGCGGGCTAGCGGGGGGGCCAGAGACCCAGTACTTC; CDR3: CASSFGGLAGGPETQYF
J: TRBJ1-3; V: TRBV11-2; size: many; length: 15; D: NA; DNA: TGTGCCAGCAGCTCCCCTAGGTTCTCTGGAAACACCATATATTTT; CDR3: CASSSPRFSGNTIYF
J: TRBJ2-7; V: TRBV19; size: NA; length: 15; D: TRBD2; DNA: TGTGCCAGTAGTATAGCGAGCGGGAGTCTACACGAGCAGTACTTC; CDR3: CASSIASGSLHEQYF
J: TRBJ1-2; V: TRBV5-8; size: NA; length: 14; D: NA; DNA: TGTGCCAGCAGCAGAATACAGGAAGGAATAGGCTACACCTTC; CDR3: CASSRIQEGIGYTF
J: TRBJ2-2; V: TRBV11-3; size: once; length: 16; D: TRBD1; DNA: TGTGCCAGCAGCTTAAGAGGGACAGATTACGCCGGGGAGCTGTTTTTT; CDR3: CASSLRGTDYAGELFF
J: TRBJ2-3; V: TRBV15; size: NA; length: 16; D: TRBD2; DNA: TGTGCCACCAGCAGAGATGTAGCGGGAGGACCAGATACGCAGTATTTT; CDR3: CATSRDVAGGPDTQYF
J: TRBJ1-1; V: TRBV6-5; size: NA; length: 14; D: NA; DNA: TGTGCCAGCTGTCAGGGGCTGATGAACACTGAAGCTTTCTTT; CDR3: CASCQGLMNTEAFF
J: TRBJ2-7; V: TRBV6-2/TRBV6-3; size: NA; length: 16; D: TRBD1; DNA: TGTGCCAGCAGCTATGAGGGACAGGGACTGTTGGACGAGCAGTACTTC; CDR3: CASSYEGQGLLDEQYF
J: TRBJ2-1; V: TRBV2; size: NA; length: 14; D: TRBD1; DNA: TGTGCCAGCAGTGTCAGGGGGAGCTACAATGAGCAGTTCTTC; CDR3: CASSVRGSYNEQFF
J: TRBJ2-3; V: TRBV24-1; size: NA; length: 17; D: TRBD1; DNA: TGTGCCACCAGTGATCCGGGACAGGGGTCTCTCACAGATACGCAGTATTTT; CDR3: CATSDPGQGSLTDTQYF
J: TRBJ1-4; V: TRBV7-6; size: NA; length: 15; D: TRBD1; DNA: TGTGCCAGCAGCTTAGGCGCCTACAGGGGTGAAAAACTGTTTTTT; CDR3: CASSLGAYRGEKLFF
J: TRBJ1-2; V: TRBV7-9; size: NA; length: 14; D: NA; DNA: TGTGCCAGCAGCCAACAGGGTTTAAACTATGGCTACACCTTC; CDR3: CASSQQGLNYGYTF
J: TRBJ2-2; V: TRBV10-2; size: few; length: 15; D: TRBD2; DNA: TGCGCCAGCAGAACCAGCGGGGGGGCCACCGGGGAGCTGTTTTTT; CDR3: CASRTSGGATGELFF
J: TRBJ2-3; V: TRBV28; size: NA; length: 13; D: NA; DNA: TGTGCCAGCAGTTTAGTACAGACAGATACGCAGTATTTT; CDR3: CASSLVQTDTQYF
J: TRBJ2-2; V: TRBV3-1/TRBV3-2; size: NA; length: 11; D: NA; DNA: TGTGCCAGCGCGGTTTCCGGGGAGCTGTTTTTT; CDR3: CASAVSGELFF
J: TRBJ1-5; V: TRBV6-2/TRBV6-3; size: NA; length: 16; D: TRBD1; DNA: TGTGCCAGCAGTTCCTTGACAGGGACGGTTGATCAGCCCCAGCATTTT; CDR3: CASSSLTGTVDQPQHF
J: TRBJ2-7; V: TRBV6-5; size: NA; length: 12; D: NA; DNA: TGTGCCGCTATGACACCGTCCTACGAGCAGTACTTC; CDR3: CAAMTPSYEQYF
J: TRBJ1-4; V: TRBV18; size: NA; length: 14; D: NA; DNA: TGTGCCAGCTCACCTCGGGAAACTAATGAAAAACTGTTTTTT; CDR3: CASSPRETNEKLFF
J: TRBJ2-1; V: TRBV7-9; size: NA; length: 19; D: TRBD1; DNA: TGTGCCAGCAGCTTATTTCCGTTGGGTCCGACAGGGGTTAGGCATGAGCAGTTCTTC; CDR3: CASSLFPLGPTGVRHEQFF
J: TRBJ2-3; V: TRBV30; size: NA; length: 11; D: TRBD1; DNA: TGTGCCTGGACAGGGGGACATACGCAGTATTTT; CDR3: CAWTGGHTQYF
J: TRBJ1-5; V: TRBV21-1; size: NA; length: 20; D: NA; DNA: TGTGCCAGCAGCAAAGTGAGGTCCCCGACAGGGGAACATAGCAATCAGCCCCAGCATTTT; CDR3: CASSKVRSPTGEHSNQPQHF
J: TRBJ2-1; V: TRBV24-1; size: NA; length: 13; D: NA; DNA: TGTGCCACCAGTGACGGGGGACGCAATGAGCAGTTCTTC; CDR3: CATSDGGRNEQFF
J: TRBJ1-5; V: TRBV28; size: once; length: 15; D: NA; DNA: TGTGCCAGCAGTTCGGGGGGAGTAAGCAATCAGCCCCAGCATTTT; CDR3: CASSSGGVSNQPQHF
J: TRBJ2-7; V: TRBV6-1; size: NA; length: 20; D: TRBD2; DNA: TGTGCCAGCAGTGAAGCGCTTCGCCGGCGACTAGCGGGAGTTACCTACGAGCAGTACTTC; CDR3: CASSEALRRRLAGVTYEQYF
J: TRBJ1-1; V: TRBV15; size: NA; length: 13; D: NA; DNA: TGTGCCACCAGCCTAAACCTGAACACTGAAGCTTTCTTT; CDR3: CATSLNLNTEAFF
J: TRBJ2-6; V: TRBV7-2; size: NA; length: 17; D: TRBD1; DNA: TGTGCCAGCAGCTTGTCTCAGGGGGCGGGGGGGGCCAACGTCCTGACTTTC; CDR3: CASSLSQGAGGANVLTF
J: TRBJ2-7; V: TRBV18; size: NA; length: 20; D: NA; DNA: TGTGCCAGCTCACCACCGATAGGCCAAGAGACAGAAAAAGGGTGGTACGAGCAGTACTTC; CDR3: CASSPPIGQETEKGWYEQYF
J: TRBJ1-2; V: TRBV6-7; size: NA; length: 16; D: NA; DNA: TGTGCCAGCAGTTACTCTGACGGGGGGCTGGACTATGGCTACACCTTC; CDR3: CASSYSDGGLDYGYTF
J: TRBJ1-1; V: TRBV2; size: NA; length: 13; D: NA; DNA: TGTGCCAGCAGTCGGGGGGTAGCCACTGAAGCTTTCTTT; CDR3: CASSRGVATEAFF
J: TRBJ1-1; V: TRBV29-1; size: NA; length: 13; D: NA; DNA: TGCAGCGTTGAAGGAGGGTTTAGGACTGAAGCTTTCTTT; CDR3: CSVEGGFRTEAFF
J: TRBJ2-1; V: TRBV7-3; size: NA; length: 16; D: TRBD1; DNA: TGTGCCAGCAGCCCAACCGGGACAGGGGGTTTTAGTGAGCAGTTCTTC; CDR3: CASSPTGTGGFSEQFF
J: TRBJ2-1; V: TRBV4-1; size: NA; length: 15; D: NA; DNA: TGCGCCAGCAGCCAAATCTGGAGCTCCTACAATGAGCAGTTCTTC; CDR3: CASSQIWSSYNEQFF
J: TRBJ2-1; V: TRBV27; size: NA; length: 15; D: TRBD2; DNA: TGTGCCAGCAGCCATAGCGGGGGGGGCGTATTCGAGCAGTTCTTC; CDR3: CASSHSGGGVFEQFF
J: TRBJ2-1; V: TRBV7-8; size: NA; length: 15; D: TRBD2; DNA: TGTGCCAGCAGCTCCGGGACTACGTTATTCGATGAGCAGTTCTTC; CDR3: CASSSGTTLFDEQFF
J: TRBJ1-2; V: TRBV6-5; size: NA; length: 14; D: TRBD1; DNA: TGTGCCAGCAGTCGTGGACAGGGATGGGTTGGCTACACCTTC; CDR3: CASSRGQGWVGYTF
J: TRBJ1-3; V: TRBV18; size: NA; length: 16; D: NA; DNA: TGTGCCAGCTCAAGAGAATACGGGTCCCCTGGAAACACCATATATTTT; CDR3: CASSREYGSPGNTIYF
J: TRBJ2-3; V: TRBV30; size: NA; length: 16; D: TRBD1; DNA: TGTGCCTGGAGTGCCTTGACAGGGTCTAGCACAGATACGCAGTATTTT; CDR3: CAWSALTGSSTDTQYF